This T cell receptor beta chain was identified during a study of T cell responses to AZD1222 COVID-19 vaccine (dated by TCRdb to the early 2020s). About the full investigation: TCR sequencing was performed for fewer than 250 trial participants, of whom approximately 200 were given two doses of AZD1222 and around 25 were given two doses of MenACWY control vaccine. Trial participants were enrolled by age into subgroups of 18-55, 56-69 and 70-plus years, and around 150, 29 and 61 TCR-sequenced participants, respectively, were included in these subgroups.

As to this clone: Its antigen remains unidentified. No base qualities exist here, and no much larger clone lies one base off it.

The CDR3 regions of human TCRbeta chains were analyzed by immunosequencing. The paper's data handling went like this. Repertoire TCRs were checked for matches against a reference library of SARS-CoV-2-specific TCRs that had been generated using the MIRA antigen-specificity platform. Breadth was defined as the fraction of unique TCRs that were SARS-CoV-2-associated. Depth was defined as the fraction of total T cells that were SARS-CoV-2-associated. Using the MIRA data, each spike-specific TCR was mapped to the spike region that the TCR reacts to and placed in a CD4 or CD8 class. Log10-transformed breadth and depth values were compared by one-way ANOVA with Sidak's multiple comparisons tests. TCRdb provides this immuneACCESS table in a form limited to in-frame rearrangements. Some clones are lacking; in checked studies, under half of them reflect an unresolved V gene, and why the rest are absent is not known. That table gives V, J and clone size, and the DNA gave D and trimming. The sample table records 100,000 to 150,000 clones; about 89% of these occur just once. The biggest ten clones account for over 8.5% of the sample.

Interpreted using the paper, the time point label stands for: baseline before first vaccination. The treatment or condition label here, explained by the study, means: meningococcal conjugate vaccine given as trial control. Vaccinee samples came from UK trials COV001 and COV002, including a single-blind randomized controlled phase 2/3 trial of AZD1222 (ChAdOx1 nCoV-19) in healthy adults. For TCRbeta chain sequencing, PBMC samples were collected from trial participants at day 0 and at day 28 after the second dose. Compared with germline, V lacks 5 bases and J lacks 8 bases; bases without a gene match: 6. From its cysteine to its phenylalanine, the CDR3 spans 14 amino acids. Only the CDR3 part of the read is kept: 42 bases, read in frame from the first base. CDR1 and CDR2, per the germline V gene, are SNHLY and FYNNEI. What the work shows at the level of the full study, not this receptor alone: In the small 56-69-year group, the increase in depth fell short of significance, most likely because of low power. Because no day 14 peak-response samples were available, repertoires were characterized only after the peak T cell response. Spike-specific TCR breadth and depth rose significantly after two AZD1222 doses compared with day 0 and with MenACWY recipients. Reportedly, close to half of the unique spike-specific TCRs recognized epitopes lying outside the regions that are mutated in the B.1.351 and B.1.1.7 variants. Only a handful of AZD1222 recipients were SARS-CoV-2 seropositive at baseline, limiting conclusions about previously exposed vaccinees. Participants were mostly white British, with more females than males. The authors suggested clonal diversity may have been underestimated. CD4 TCRs associated with the vaccine covered the entire spike protein, and the dominant responses were in regions 160-218 and 743-854.

This material consisted of peripheral blood, taken on day 0 of MenACWY control vaccination. In this chain, TRBV2 is recombined with TRBJ1-4, and 9 junctional nucleotides match TRBD1. The receptor's source is an adult in good health. The DNA is as follows: TGTGCCAGCAGTCGGACAGGGGAGGACGAAAAACTGTTTTTT. Translated, it gives CASSRTGEDEKLFF.